Listed below are T cell receptor beta chains from one sample, sequenced in a study of blood T cell repertoires in COVID-19. The protocol was immunoSEQ multiplex PCR, while the TCRdb copy is restricted to in-frame clones and leaves out a portion. The table records more than 95,000 clones, over 75% of them present only once. The material sequenced was peripheral blood. All receptors come from a man younger than 45 with COVID-19, enrolled during active disease. CDR3s include the opening cysteine and the closing phenylalanine or tryptophan.

v_call: TRBV7-9
j_call: TRBJ1-1
cdr3_aa: CASSFRGGQGAEAFF

v_call: TRBV25-1
j_call: TRBJ1-2
cdr3_aa: CASSDGQVGGYTF

v_call: TRBV19
j_call: TRBJ2-1
cdr3_aa: CASSIDPGGTYNEQFF

v_call: TRBV9
j_call: TRBJ1-6
cdr3_aa: CASSPGGQRNSPLHF

v_call: TRBV11-3
j_call: TRBJ2-6
cdr3_aa: CASSFYASGVPGANVLTF

v_call: TRBV6-5
j_call: TRBJ1-1
cdr3_aa: CASRIQGKNTEAFF

v_call: TRBV6-6
j_call: TRBJ2-5
cdr3_aa: CASRIATRVRETQYF

v_call: TRBV7-9
j_call: TRBJ2-7
cdr3_aa: CASSLVETGTYEQYF

v_call: TRBV6-5
j_call: TRBJ1-2
cdr3_aa: CASSRGTPSGGYTF

v_call: TRBV6-4
j_call: TRBJ2-7
cdr3_aa: CASSAQSPISYEQYF

v_call: TRBV19
j_call: TRBJ1-5
cdr3_aa: CASGGVTRNQPQHF

v_call: TRBV30
j_call: TRBJ1-1
cdr3_aa: CAWLLGPRAFF

v_call: TRBV5-1
j_call: TRBJ1-1
cdr3_aa: CASRGHMNTEAFF

v_call: TRBV6-1
j_call: TRBJ1-5
cdr3_aa: CASSEGGGNQPQHF

v_call: TRBV19
j_call: TRBJ1-2
cdr3_aa: CASSIGQYGYTF

v_call: TRBV2
j_call: TRBJ2-4
cdr3_aa: CASRTNIAKNIQYF

v_call: TRBV5-1
j_call: TRBJ2-2
cdr3_aa: CASQLSQNTGELFF

v_call: TRBV5-1
j_call: TRBJ2-7
cdr3_aa: CASSLGTRITYEQYF

v_call: TRBV4-2
j_call: TRBJ1-2
cdr3_aa: CASSQDGRAKLYGYTF

v_call: TRBV7-6
j_call: TRBJ1-1
cdr3_aa: CASSKQGYTEAFF

v_call: TRBV11-2
j_call: TRBJ1-6
cdr3_aa: CASSLGRGGAYNSPLHF

v_call: TRBV12-5
j_call: TRBJ1-2
cdr3_aa: CASGLDWGGDYTF

v_call: TRBV7-9
j_call: TRBJ1-1
cdr3_aa: CASSPRTGMNTEAFF

v_call: TRBV10-3
j_call: TRBJ2-1
cdr3_aa: CATAGTSANEQFF

v_call: TRBV27
j_call: TRBJ2-1
cdr3_aa: CASSSLRVSYNEQFF

v_call: TRBV10-3
j_call: TRBJ1-1
cdr3_aa: CAISESVRQGTEAFF

v_call: TRBV20-1
j_call: TRBJ2-5
cdr3_aa: CSARDRGLDYF

v_call: TRBV12-5
j_call: TRBJ1-4
cdr3_aa: CASGLSRTGEAPGLFF

v_call: TRBV5-1
j_call: TRBJ2-3
cdr3_aa: CASSLAQTSTDTQYF

v_call: TRBV6-5
j_call: TRBJ2-3
cdr3_aa: CASLDQRGVIDTQYF

v_call: TRBV6-5
j_call: TRBJ2-7
cdr3_aa: CASRSPGTGDYEQYF

v_call: TRBV5-1
j_call: TRBJ1-2
cdr3_aa: CASSIDSNYGYTF

v_call: TRBV18
j_call: TRBJ2-2
cdr3_aa: CASSSSAASREDTGELFF

v_call: TRBV6-6
j_call: TRBJ2-2
cdr3_aa: CASSPRVAGDTGELFF

v_call: TRBV14
j_call: TRBJ2-7
cdr3_aa: CASSQGIDRTYEQYF

v_call: TRBV18
j_call: TRBJ2-7
cdr3_aa: CASTLKTGFYEQYF

v_call: TRBV4-1
j_call: TRBJ1-1
cdr3_aa: CASSQLSAQVNTEAFF

v_call: TRBV6-5
j_call: TRBJ2-7
cdr3_aa: CASILRQGAYEQYF

v_call: TRBV18
j_call: TRBJ1-4
cdr3_aa: CASSPPASTNEKLFF

v_call: TRBV5-6
j_call: TRBJ2-3
cdr3_aa: CASSSGGQASTDTQYF

v_call: TRBV6-5
j_call: TRBJ1-3
cdr3_aa: CASSSGFSGNTIYF

v_call: TRBV3-1/TRBV3-2
j_call: TRBJ1-5
cdr3_aa: CASSPAGGNQPQHF

v_call: TRBV7-8
j_call: TRBJ1-5
cdr3_aa: CASSSTGGGQPQHF

v_call: TRBV3-1/TRBV3-2
j_call: TRBJ1-2
cdr3_aa: CASSSGQGYYGYTF

v_call: TRBV5-1
j_call: TRBJ1-2
cdr3_aa: CASSITGMAGYTF

v_call: TRBV7-8
j_call: TRBJ1-2
cdr3_aa: CASSFEALSAYTF

v_call: TRBV29-1
j_call: TRBJ2-4
cdr3_aa: CSVEVLDRGLLKNIQYF

v_call: TRBV6-5
j_call: TRBJ2-7
cdr3_aa: CATIFTSSYEQYF

v_call: TRBV19
j_call: TRBJ2-3
cdr3_aa: CASSITGSANTDTQYF

v_call: TRBV7-9
j_call: TRBJ2-1
cdr3_aa: CASSPQAGPNEQFF

v_call: TRBV6-5
j_call: TRBJ1-1
cdr3_aa: CASTSGTEAFF